One and the same sample provided the 7 T cell receptor beta chains below, sequenced in a study of blood T cell repertoires in COVID-19. Clones were read by immunoSEQ multiplex PCR, and TCRdb kept only the in-frame ones, dropping some. The table lists roughly 300,000 clones, about 86% of them singletons. What was sequenced was PBMCs or T cells enriched from blood (not recorded which). The source is a woman aged 40 to 50 with acute COVID-19.

The chain combines TRBV18 with TRBJ1-2; maybe TRBD1 (5 bases). Germline V CDR1 and CDR2: KGHSH, LQKENI. Between the trimmed V and J ends, which lost 2 bases and 4 bases, there was a span of 17 bases. The CDR3 contains 16 residues. The CDR3 protein is CASSPVLGGAGYGYTF. In DNA form, the CDR3 reads TGTGCCAGCTCACCAGTCCTCGGAGGGGCCGGCTATGGCTACACCTTC.

The chain couples TRBV4-2 to TRBJ1-2; no firm D call. CDR1 and CDR2 (germline): LGHNA, YNFKEQ. V was clipped by 1 base and J by 3 bases, with 15 bases between them. CDR3 length equals 16 residues. CDR3 amino acids: CASSQVSTVADYGYTF. The CDR3, as DNA: TGTGCCAGCAGCCAAGTATCCACAGTGGCTGACTATGGCTACACCTTC.

Written as DNA, the CDR3 is TGTGCCAGCAGCCGGGGGGGCCTATCAGACAATGAGCAGTTCTTC. Protein sequence: CASSRGGLSDNEQFF. This chain connects TRBV3-1 (or the pseudogene TRBV3-2) to TRBJ2-1; a weak D match, TRBD2 (7 bases). The CDR3 sequence is 15 residues long. Trimming stripped 4 bases from V and 5 bases from J, with 15 bases between. Germline V gives CDR1 LGHDT, CDR2 YNNKEL (reference sequence).

The chain links TRBV13 to TRBJ1-1; 11 bases are a match to TRBD1. Germline-derived CDR1 and CDR2 are PRHDT and FYEKMQ (reference sequence). The CDR3 is made up of 15 amino acids. V lost 4 bases, J lost 3 bases, and 4 bases stayed unmatched. CDR3 protein: CASSSPGQGDTEAFF. CDR3 in DNA: TGTGCCAGCAGCTCTCCGGGACAGGGGGACACTGAAGCTTTCTTT.

The chain couples TRBV6-5 to TRBJ1-1, with D perhaps TRBD1 (6 bases). The V and J ends lost 2 bases and 8 bases respectively, with 12 bases between them. Germline CDR1 MNHEY, CDR2 SVGAGI. This CDR3 comprises 13 residues. The chain's CDR3 is CASSYRGASEAFF. CDR3 DNA: TGTGCCAGCAGTTACCGGGGGGCCTCGGAAGCTTTCTTT.

This clone has only a few counts. The chain has TRBV4-2 and TRBJ1-1; no clear D gene. V was clipped by 4 bases and J by 0 bases, with 33 bases between them. Germline lookup yields CDR1 LGHNA and CDR2 YNFKEQ. The CDR3 runs 22 residues. For the CDR3, the DNA is TGTGCCAGCAGCCCCGGGGTGGGGAAGGTCCCCAGTTTCCAACCAATGAACACTGAAGCTTTCTTT. Translating it yields CASSPGVGKVPSFQPMNTEAFF.

This chain uses TRBV15 with TRBJ1-6; D may be TRBD1 (5 bases). Germline assignment: CDR1 LNHNV and CDR2 YYDKDF (reference sequence). The CDR3 totals 17 residues. Trimming shortened V by 1 base and J by 0 bases, and 10 bases separated the two germline ends. The CDR3 sequence: CATSRAQGPSYNSPLHF. In DNA, the CDR3 is TGTGCCACCAGCAGAGCGCAGGGTCCCTCCTATAATTCACCCCTCCACTTT.